This TCR beta chain was recorded in a study of regulatory T cells in long-lasting Graves disease. This sample's time point: persistent/refractory GD, antithyroid drugs over 5 years with positive TRAb. Following extraction of RNA from PBMCs, that RNA was used to make the TCR library. From an endocrinology department in Xi'an, China, came the patients. This clonotype was counted only a few times. According to the study, TCR beta libraries were built with iRepertoire HTBI primers and CDR3-region Arm-PCR. Via MiXCR, TCRdb re-called the multiplex PCR reads, giving one row per CDR3 protein. The profile covers nearly 350,000 distinct CDR3 sequences, with 15% to 20% appearing a single time and just under 30% taken by the ten largest. Sequenced material: peripheral blood mononuclear cells (PBMCs), taken when the disease was refractory, from a patient treated with antithyroid drugs. The clonotype comes from a female donor with Graves disease.

As DNA, the CDR3 is TGTGCCAGCAGCTTCGGTGTACACCGGGGGCTGTTTTTT. The encoded protein is CASSFGVHRGLFF. The chain links TRBV7-9 to TRBJ2-2; maybe TRBD2 (5 bases). The CDR3 covers 13 residues. From germline, CDR1 is SEHNR and CDR2 FQNEAQ (reference sequence). With 3 bases removed from V and 13 bases from J, the gap between germline ends came to 15 bases.